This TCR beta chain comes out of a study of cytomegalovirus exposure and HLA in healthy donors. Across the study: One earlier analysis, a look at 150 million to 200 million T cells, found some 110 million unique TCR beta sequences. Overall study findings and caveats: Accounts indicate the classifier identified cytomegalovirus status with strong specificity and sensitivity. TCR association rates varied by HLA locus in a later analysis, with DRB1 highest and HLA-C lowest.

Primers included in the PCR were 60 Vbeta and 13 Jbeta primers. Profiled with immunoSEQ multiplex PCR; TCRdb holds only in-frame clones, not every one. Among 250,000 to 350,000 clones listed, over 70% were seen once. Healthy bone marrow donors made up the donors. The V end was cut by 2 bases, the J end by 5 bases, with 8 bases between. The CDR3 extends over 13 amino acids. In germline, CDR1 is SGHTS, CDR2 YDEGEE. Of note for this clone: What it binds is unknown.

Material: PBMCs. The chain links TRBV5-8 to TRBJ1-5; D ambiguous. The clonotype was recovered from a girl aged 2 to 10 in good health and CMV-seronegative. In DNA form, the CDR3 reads TGTGCCAGCAGCTTCGCGGGATATCAGCCCCAGCATTTT. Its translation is CASSFAGYQPQHF.